The clone carrying this T cell receptor (beta chain) was counted many times. Its antigen is as yet unknown. CDR1 and CDR2 from the germline V gene are MGHDK and SYGVNS. The CDR3 covers 16 residues. With V trimmed by 4 bases and J by 7 bases, 8 bases remained unmatched. This sample stems from a study of regulatory T cells in long-lasting Graves disease. Time point meaning: persistent/refractory GD, antithyroid drugs over 5 years with positive TRAb. PBMCs provided the RNA from which the TCR library was made. Researchers made TCR beta libraries by using iRepertoire HTBI primers and running Arm-PCR on CDR3 regions. Using its own MiXCR run on the multiplex PCR reads, TCRdb lists one record per CDR3 protein. The table has hundreds of thousands of distinct CDR3 sequences, over 20% seen once; the top ten hold 14%. Study observations and caveats: The number of shared public clonotypes was higher in persistent patients (2,741) than new patients (over 900).

The clonotype originates from a female donor with Graves disease. Sequenced here: peripheral blood mononuclear cells (PBMCs), sampled when the disease was refractory, from a patient treated with antithyroid drugs. The chain recombines TRBV25-1 with TRBJ2-2; 11 nucleotides match TRBD2. The DNA of the CDR3 is TGTGCCAGCAGTGGCCCCGGGACTAGCGGAGTCGGGGAGCTGTTTTTT. It encodes CASSGPGTSGVGELFF.